A selection of T cell receptor beta chains follows, all from one sample in a study of blood T cell repertoires in COVID-19. Data came from immunoSEQ multiplex PCR; TCRdb stores just in-frame clones and leaves some out. The profile shows approximately 360,000 clones, 88% of them singletons. Sequenced sample: PBMCs or T cells enriched from blood (not recorded which). The receptors shown here come from a young woman with acute COVID-19. Each CDR3 is given with its conserved first and last residue. Fields, in order: D gene, clone size, J gene, V gene, CDR3 DNA, CDR3 protein. A D gene is named only where the DNA matches it firmly. Size is stated for part of the rows, as once, few or many counts, or as a class when the clone is expanded.

>NA|NA|TRBJ1-1|TRBV6-5
TGTGCCAGCAGCCCCCGACACGGGAACACTGAAGCTTTCTTT
CASSPRHGNTEAFF
>NA|NA|TRBJ2-3|TRBV7-8
TGTGCCAGCAGCCCCTTGACTGGAACAGATACGCAGTATTTT
CASSPLTGTDTQYF
>NA|NA|TRBJ2-3|TRBV6-5
TGTGCCAGCAGTTTGGGACTAGATACGCAGTATTTT
CASSLGLDTQYF
>TRBD1|NA|TRBJ2-7|TRBV11-2
TGTGCCAGCAGCTTAAGGGGGAAGGGGGCGCATGAGCAGTACTTC
CASSLRGKGAHEQYF
>TRBD2|NA|TRBJ2-5|TRBV7-7
TGTGCCAGCAGCCTAACGGGGACTAGCGGACTTCAAGAGACCCAGTACTTC
CASSLTGTSGLQETQYF
>TRBD1|once|TRBJ2-3|TRBV14
TGTGCCAGCAGCCAACCGGGACAGGGGACAGATACGCAGTATTTT
CASSQPGQGTDTQYF
>TRBD1|NA|TRBJ1-1|TRBV7-9
TGTGCCAGCAGCGCGGGACAGCGGGCTTTCTTT
CASSAGQRAFF
>NA|NA|TRBJ1-2|TRBV9
TGTGCCAGCGGCGAGGACAGATATGGCTACACCTTC
CASGEDRYGYTF
>NA|few|TRBJ1-4|TRBV9
TGTGCCAGCAATACCGACAGTGGGAAACTGTTTTTT
CASNTDSGKLFF
>TRBD1|NA|TRBJ1-2|TRBV30
TGTGCCTGGAGTGTACCGGACAGGGTTACAGGCTACACCTTC
CAWSVPDRVTGYTF
>TRBD2|NA|TRBJ2-1|TRBV5-1
TGCGCCAGCAGCCCTGGGACTAGCGATGAGCAGTTCTTC
CASSPGTSDEQFF
>TRBD1|NA|TRBJ1-3|TRBV11-2
TGTGCCAGCAGCCCGACAGGGTTTGCTGGAAACACCATATATTTT
CASSPTGFAGNTIYF
>TRBD1|NA|TRBJ2-7|TRBV6-1
TGTGCCAGCAGTGGCGGACAGGGACGGCTCTCCTACGAGCAGTACTTC
CASSGGQGRLSYEQYF
>NA|NA|TRBJ1-5|TRBV2
TGTGCCAGCAGCGAAACAATTAGCAATCAGCCCCAGCATTTT
CASSETISNQPQHF
>TRBD2|NA|TRBJ2-5|TRBV3-1/TRBV3-2
TGTGCCAGCAGCCAACCCGGACTAGCGGGGGGGCCGGAGGAGACCCAGTACTTC
CASSQPGLAGGPEETQYF
>NA|NA|TRBJ1-1|TRBV9
TGTGCCAGCAGCGATTGGGGAGGGTTAGCTTTCTTT
CASSDWGGLAFF
>NA|NA|TRBJ1-2|TRBV2
TGTGCCAGCAGTGAGTTTCGGGGGAACCACTATGGCTACACCTTC
CASSEFRGNHYGYTF
>TRBD1|NA|TRBJ1-1|TRBV5-6
TGTGCCAGCAGCCAGGTACAGGGGGCATGGGTTGGAGCTTTCTTT
CASSQVQGAWVGAFF
>NA|NA|TRBJ1-1|TRBV6-6
TGTGCCAGCAGTCCTAGAGGGGACTCTCTCCCCAACACTGAAGCTTTCTTT
CASSPRGDSLPNTEAFF
>NA|NA|TRBJ2-3|TRBV5-1
TGCGCCAGCAGCAATGGAGGCCGGGGTACGCAGTATTTT
CASSNGGRGTQYF
>TRBD1|NA|TRBJ2-2|TRBV30
TGTGCCTGGAGTGTACAGGGGACAGACACCGGGGAGCTGTTTTTT
CAWSVQGTDTGELFF
>TRBD1|NA|TRBJ1-6|TRBV25-1
TGTGCCAGCAGTGCAAGGGGGCCTAATTCACCCCTCCACTTT
CASSARGPNSPLHF
>TRBD2|NA|TRBJ2-1|TRBV6-4
TGTGCCAGCAGTGCCGCTCCTGGGACTAAATACAATGAGCAGTTCTTC
CASSAAPGTKYNEQFF
>TRBD1|few|TRBJ1-5|TRBV12-3/TRBV12-4
TGTGCCAGCAGTTCAGGGGGGCAGCCCCAGCATTTT
CASSSGGQPQHF
>NA|NA|TRBJ2-1|TRBV7-9
TGTGCCAGCAGCTCCTATAACCGATTACGGACAGACAATGAGCAGTTCTTC
CASSSYNRLRTDNEQFF
>TRBD2|NA|TRBJ2-7|TRBV19
TGTGCCAGTAGGGCTAGCGGCTACGAGCAGTACTTC
CASRASGYEQYF
>TRBD1|NA|TRBJ1-3|TRBV5-3
TGTGCCAGAAGCAACAAGACAGGGGATGATGGAAACACCATATATTTT
CARSNKTGDDGNTIYF
>NA|NA|TRBJ2-7|TRBV24-1
TGTGCCACCAGTGATCCAGGGTCAAGCTCCTACGAGCAGTACTTC
CATSDPGSSSYEQYF
>TRBD1|once|TRBJ1-2|TRBV7-9
TGTGCCAGCAGCTCCTCAGACAGGGGAGGTAACTATGGCTACACCTTC
CASSSSDRGGNYGYTF
>TRBD2|NA|TRBJ2-5|TRBV5-1
TGCGCCAGCAGTGCCAGCGGGGGCGACCAAGAGACCCAGTACTTC
CASSASGGDQETQYF
>TRBD1|NA|TRBJ1-1|TRBV7-2
TGTGCCAGCAGCTTTACACGGGACAGGGTACCATCTTTCTTT
CASSFTRDRVPSFF
>TRBD1|NA|TRBJ1-2|TRBV7-2
TGTGCCAGCACGCAGGGGGCCTATGGCTACACCTTC
CASTQGAYGYTF